Below, 14 T cell receptor beta chains from the same sample are listed, as sequenced in a study of T cells in Graves' hyperthyroidism and ophthalmopathy. TCR beta CDR3 sequences were amplified from RNA transcripts. Primed by the HTBI set, a first-round RT-PCR was run on the TCR CDR3. TCRdb recomputed calls from the multiplex PCR reads with MiXCR, one row per CDR3 protein. The sample has some 690,000 distinct CDR3 sequences; roughly a sixth are singletons. Sequenced sample: blood. The receptors shown here come from a man in his forties or fifties with Graves' hyperthyroidism.

Ten or more counts support this clonotype. V usage is TRBV28 and J usage is TRBJ1-5; D not certain. Germline V gives CDR1 MDHEN, CDR2 SYDVKM. CDR3 size: 13 residues. V dropped 5 bases and J dropped 4 bases, with 9 bases sitting between them. The CDR3 here is CASSGGRNQPQHF. The CDR3 bases are TGTGCCAGCAGTGGAGGGAGGAATCAGCCCCAGCATTTT.

This clonotype has ten or more counts. This rearrangement joins TRBV10-3 to TRBJ2-7; the match to TRBD2 covers 8 bases. After removal of 4 bases from V and 2 bases from J, the junction contained 4 bases not matched to a gene. This CDR3 is built from 14 residues. In germline, CDR1 is ENHRY, CDR2 SYGVKD. DNA of the CDR3: TGTGCCATCAGTGGTAGCGGGATTACCTACGAGCAGTACTTC. Its protein is CAISGSGITYEQYF.

This clonotype was counted ten times or more. The chain has TRBV12-3 or TRBV12-4 and TRBJ1-5; D call uncertain. V lost 5 bases to trimming and J lost 0 bases, with 14 bases between them. The CDR3 length is 16 residues. The CDR3 DNA sequence: TGTGCCAGCAGTCCCTCCGGTGGGTATAGCAATCAGCCCCAGCATTTT. Its protein product is CASSPSGGYSNQPQHF.

This clonotype was detected only a few times. The rearrangement uses TRBV20-1 and TRBJ2-1; 7 nucleotides match TRBD2. After removal of 0 bases from V and 4 bases from J, the junction contained 9 bases not matched to a gene. From germline, CDR1 is DFQATT and CDR2 SNEGSKA (reference sequence). This CDR3 is 16 amino acids long. The CDR3 is CSARDYPTSVYNEQFF. CDR3 DNA: TGCAGTGCTAGAGATTACCCTACTAGCGTGTACAATGAGCAGTTCTTC.

The rearrangement joins TRBV30 to TRBJ1-3, with D possibly TRBD1 on 6 matching bases. V dropped 0 bases and J dropped 4 bases, with 10 bases sitting between them. The CDR3 covers 14 residues. Germline CDR1 GTSNPN, CDR2 SVGIG (reference sequence). The CDR3 DNA is TGTGCCTGGAGTGTAGGGGGGTACGGAAACACCATATATTTT. This translates into CAWSVGGYGNTIYF.

This clonotype was detected once. V gene TRBV6-2 or TRBV6-3 combines with J gene TRBJ2-7; D is possibly TRBD1 or TRBD2 (5 bases each). Germline loops: CDR1 MNHEY, CDR2 SVGEGT. This CDR3 has 19 amino acids. V was pared by 2 bases and J by 0 bases, with 23 bases between. This chain's CDR3 is CASSYRAPQARGDSYEQYF. DNA of the CDR3: TGTGCCAGCAGTTACCGGGCCCCTCAAGCGAGGGGTGACTCCTACGAGCAGTACTTC.

This clonotype was found many times. This chain connects TRBV2 to TRBJ1-5, with no clear D. This CDR3 comprises 15 residues. Germline CDR1 reads SNHLY; CDR2 reads FYNNEI. V lost 5 bases and J 0 bases, leaving 11 bases between the germline ends. CDR3 amino acids: CASSRTADSNQPQHF. In DNA, the CDR3 is TGTGCCAGCAGTCGGACTGCCGATAGCAATCAGCCCCAGCATTTT. Full variable domain (outside the CDR3, taken from reference TRBV2 and TRBJ1-5): EPEVTQTPSHQVTQMGQEVILRCVPISNHLYFYWYRQILGQKVEFLVSFYNNEISEKSEIFDDQFSVERPDGSNFTLKIRSTKLEDSAMYFCASSRTADSNQPQHFGDGTRLSIL.

This sequence joins TRBV7-6 and TRBJ2-2; 8 nucleotides agree with TRBD1. Germline CDR1 and CDR2: SGHVS and FNYEAQ. Unmatched junction bases numbered 11, after V lost 5 bases and J lost 3 bases. The CDR3 sequence is 17 residues long. DNA for the CDR3: TGTGCCAGCAGCCTCAGGGGGCTAGCTGAGGACACCGGGGAGCTGTTTTTT. It translates to CASSLRGLAEDTGELFF.

This sequence joins TRBV4-3 and TRBJ2-2; unclear D gene. In germline, CDR1 is LGHNA, CDR2 YSLEER. V was shortened by 4 bases and J by 7 bases, with 13 bases between the two germline ends. The CDR3 is 14 amino acids. The CDR3 DNA follows: TGCGCCAGCAGCCGAACTCTAGGAGTCGGGGAGCTGTTTTTT. Amino acid sequence: CASSRTLGVGELFF.

This clonotype was picked up many times. This chain links TRBV15 with TRBJ2-5, with TRBD1 matching over 7 bases. The CDR3 has 16 amino acids. Unmatched junction bases numbered 8, after V lost 3 bases and J lost 1 base. Looked up from germline, CDR1 is LNHNV and CDR2 is YYDKDF (reference sequence). DNA for the CDR3: TGTGCCACCAGCAGGGCGACCGGGACAGCCCAAGAGACCCAGTACTTC. It codes for CATSRATGTAQETQYF.

The rearrangement uses TRBV28 and TRBJ2-1, with unresolved D. Between the trimmed V and J ends, which lost 6 bases and 9 bases, there was a span of 9 bases. The CDR3 is 11 residues long. The germline V gene encodes CDR1 MDHEN and CDR2 SYDVKM. The chain's CDR3 is CASSFTGEQFF. In nucleotides, the CDR3 is TGTGCCAGCAGCTTCACGGGTGAGCAGTTCTTC.

This clonotype appeared many times. This chain links TRBV27 with TRBJ2-1; the match to TRBD1 covers 12 bases. The CDR3 is 18 amino acids. Germline CDR1 and CDR2: MNHEY and SMNVEV (reference sequence). The V gene end was trimmed by 0 bases and the J gene end by 3 bases; junction bases not matched to a gene: 6. CDR3 loop: CASSLSGQGARFYNEQFF. CDR3 DNA sequence: TGTGCCAGCAGTTTATCGGGACAGGGGGCGCGTTTCTACAATGAGCAGTTCTTC.

Ten or more counts support this clonotype. The chain recombines TRBV28 with TRBJ1-1; unclear D gene. The CDR3 consists of 12 residues. Germline CDR1 is MDHEN and CDR2 is SYDVKM. Trimming took off 5 bases at V and 8 bases at J, with 12 bases between the two ends. DNA of the CDR3: TGTGCCAGCAGTGCATCACTCCCCGAAGCTTTCTTT. Its translation: CASSASLPEAFF.

This clonotype was seen a few times. The chain uses TRBV7-2 and TRBJ2-2; D possibly uses TRBD1 or TRBD2 (5 bases each). Trimming removed 5 bases from V and 2 bases from J, with 9 bases in between. Germline values: CDR1 SGHTA, CDR2 FQGNSA. The CDR3 extends over 14 amino acids. The DNA for the CDR3 is TGTGCCAGCAGCCGGGACGGAAACACCGGGGAGCTGTTTTTT. Amino acids: CASSRDGNTGELFF.